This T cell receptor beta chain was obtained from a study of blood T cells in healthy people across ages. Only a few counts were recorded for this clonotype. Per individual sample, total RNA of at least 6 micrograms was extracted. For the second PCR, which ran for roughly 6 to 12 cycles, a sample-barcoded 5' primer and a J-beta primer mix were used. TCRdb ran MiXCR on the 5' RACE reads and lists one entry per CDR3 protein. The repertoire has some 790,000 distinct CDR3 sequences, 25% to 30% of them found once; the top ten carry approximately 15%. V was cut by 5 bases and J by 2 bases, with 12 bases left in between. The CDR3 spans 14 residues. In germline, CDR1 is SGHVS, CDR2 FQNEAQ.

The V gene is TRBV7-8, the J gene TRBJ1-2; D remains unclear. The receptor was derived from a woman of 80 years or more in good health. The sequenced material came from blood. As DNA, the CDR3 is TGTGCCAGCAGCCGGACTCATTCAAACTATGGCTACACCTTC. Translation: CASSRTHSNYGYTF.